This is a list of T cell receptor beta chains from one sample in a study of OX40 agonist ivuxolimab in advanced cancers. Here immunoSEQ multiplex PCR was the method, and the copy in TCRdb shows in-frame clones only, minus some. The sample shows approximately 30,000 clones, roughly 83% of them seen only once. Sequencing used CD4+ or CD8+ T cells sorted from blood, obtained in a trial of the OX40 agonist ivuxolimab. The receptors were sampled from an adult with an advanced solid tumor such as melanoma, head and neck, liver or kidney cancer. Each CDR3 is given with its conserved first and last residue. A D gene is named only where the DNA matches it firmly. Clone size is not always given. Where it is, it says once, few, many or a class for expanded clones.

J | V | D | size | DNA | CDR3
TRBJ2-1 | TRBV13 | TRBD2 | - | TGTGCCAGCAGCTCCGGGGGGGCGGGTAATGAGCAGTTCTTC | CASSSGGAGNEQFF
TRBJ1-6 | TRBV19 | - | - | TGTGCCAGTAGTCGGGACGTCAGAACCTTCTCCTATAATTCACCCCTCCACTTT | CASSRDVRTFSYNSPLHF
TRBJ1-2 | TRBV6-5 | - | - | TGTGCCAGCAGTTTCGGGACTGGGATAGCTAACTATGGCTACACCTTC | CASSFGTGIANYGYTF
TRBJ2-1 | TRBV19 | - | - | TGTGCCAGTACCCTCGGGGAGGCCTACAATGAGCAGTTCTTC | CASTLGEAYNEQFF
TRBJ1-1 | TRBV13 | - | - | TGTGCCAGCAGCTCCTCGTGGTACGGCACTGAAGCTTTCTTT | CASSSSWYGTEAFF
TRBJ2-7 | TRBV4-2 | TRBD2 | few | TGTGCCAGCAGCCATGCCGGGACTAGCGGGAGACACTACGAGCAGTACTTC | CASSHAGTSGRHYEQYF
TRBJ1-1 | TRBV11-2 | TRBD1 | - | TGTGCCAGCAGCGGGGCGGGGACAGGGGGCACTGAAGCTTTCTTT | CASSGAGTGGTEAFF
TRBJ2-6 | TRBV6-4 | - | once | TGTGCCAGCAGTGACAACTCTGGGGCCAACGTCCTGACTTTC | CASSDNSGANVLTF
TRBJ2-1 | TRBV27 | TRBD2 | - | TGTGCCAGCAACCGAGCGGGAAGATACAATGAGCAGTTCTTC | CASNRAGRYNEQFF
TRBJ1-6 | TRBV9 | - | - | TGTGCCAGCAGCGCCTCCGGTCTCAATTCACCCCTCCACTTT | CASSASGLNSPLHF
TRBJ2-2 | TRBV21-1 | - | few | TGTGCCAGCAGCAAAGAGAGGCTAGCGGGGGGCGCGACCGGGGAGCTGTTTTTT | CASSKERLAGGATGELFF
TRBJ2-7 | TRBV28 | - | - | TGTGCCAGCAGTTTAGGGGGGTACGAGCAGTACTTC | CASSLGGYEQYF
TRBJ1-2 | TRBV5-6 | - | few | TGTGCCAGCAGCTCGACAGGATTTACATACGGCTACACCTTC | CASSSTGFTYGYTF
TRBJ2-1 | TRBV15 | - | - | TGTGCCACCAGCACAAGACTAACTAGCCAAACGGGCAATGAGCAGTTCTTC | CATSTRLTSQTGNEQFF
TRBJ2-7 | TRBV7-3 | - | - | TGTGCCAGCAGCTTAGAGGCAGGGCCCTACGAGCAGTACTTC | CASSLEAGPYEQYF
TRBJ1-5 | TRBV29-1 | - | medium-sized | TGCAGCGTTGAATTAGAAGGTTCGGGCCAGCCCCAGCATTTT | CSVELEGSGQPQHF
TRBJ2-2 | TRBV7-2 | - | - | TGTGCCAGCAGCTACCGACTATCGAACACCGGGGAGCTGTTTTTT | CASSYRLSNTGELFF
TRBJ2-1 | TRBV11-3 | TRBD1 | - | TGTGCCAGCAGCTCGACGACAGGGGATGAGCAGTTCTTC | CASSSTTGDEQFF
TRBJ2-7 | TRBV14 | - | - | TGTGCCAGCAGCCCAAAGTGGGGTCCCGGGATTTACGAGCAGTACTTC | CASSPKWGPGIYEQYF
TRBJ2-5 | TRBV13 | TRBD1 | - | TGTGCCAGCCGGACAGGGTTGGAGACCCAGTACTTC | CASRTGLETQYF
TRBJ2-1 | TRBV25-1 | - | - | TGTGCCAGCAGTGAATATGGGCAGAATGAGCAGTTCTTC | CASSEYGQNEQFF
TRBJ2-5 | TRBV5-5 | TRBD1 | - | TGTGCCAGCAGCTTGGTGGGGACAGGGGCAGAAGAGACCCAGTACTTC | CASSLVGTGAEETQYF
TRBJ2-5 | TRBV7-9 | TRBD2 | - | TGTGCCAGCAGCTCCCCAGGACTAGCGGAGACCCAGTACTTC | CASSSPGLAETQYF
TRBJ2-7 | TRBV7-9 | - | - | TGTGCCAGCAGCTTTGCGGCGTACGAGCAGTACTTC | CASSFAAYEQYF
TRBJ1-1 | TRBV5-4 | - | - | TGTGCCATCCAGAGGAGTGAGTTTGAAGCTTTCTTT | CAIQRSEFEAFF
TRBJ1-3 | TRBV11-2 | - | - | TGTGCCAGCAGCTTAGATAGGGACGCGGGAAACACCATATATTTT | CASSLDRDAGNTIYF
TRBJ2-5 | TRBV6-5 | - | - | TGTGCCAGCGGAAAGGGGCCCAGGGAGACCCAGTACTTC | CASGKGPRETQYF